This TCR beta chain came from a study of T-cell memory formation after mild COVID-19. Study-level results: Pre-infection memory carried some responding clones, suggesting that cross-reactive memory joined. Chiefly within CM and EM were the contracting CD4+ clones; CD8+ ones were within EMRA. Day 15 to 85 contracting clones showed balanced CD4/CD8; later expanders leaned CD4+.

The CDR3 length is 13 residues. Trimming removed 4 bases from V and 5 bases from J; junction bases left unmatched: 5. Looked up from germline, CDR1 is SGHRS and CDR2 is YFSETQ. This clonotype was seen ten or more times. Antigen: not known. Researchers used 5'RACE with constant-segment primers to make TCR alpha and TCR beta cDNA libraries that carry sample barcodes and UMIs. TCRdb ran MiXCR on the 5' RACE reads and lists one entry per CDR3 protein. The sample has over 350,000 distinct CDR3 sequences, about a sixth seen once. Material: PBMCs or a T cell subset sorted from them (not recorded which). The gene calls are TRBV5-1 and TRBJ2-5; TRBD1 matches at 7 bases. The receptor comes from a man younger than 35 who had mild COVID-19 (a few samples of this study predate the infection). Cell type and time point are not known. The CDR3 DNA is TGCGCCAGCAGCCTAACAGGGGACGAGACCCAGTACTTC. This gives the protein CASSLTGDETQYF.